Listed below are T cell receptor beta chains from one sample, sequenced in a study of blood T cell repertoires in COVID-19. Repertoires were generated with immunoSEQ multiplex PCR, while TCRdb's copy carries only in-frame clones and drops some. Among over 150,000 clones, approximately 86% were seen once, and the ten largest hold about 0.6%. Source material: peripheral blood. These receptors were taken from a man aged 55 to 70 with COVID-19, enrolled during active disease. CDR3s include the opening cysteine and the closing phenylalanine or tryptophan. Each record gives: D gene, clone size, V gene, J gene, CDR3 DNA, CDR3 protein. D genes are given only for firm matches. Expanded clones are given a class, and other clones once, few, many or no size at all.

>TRBD1|once|TRBV30|TRBJ1-6
TGTGCCTGGAGCAGGGGACAGGGGGGACATTCACCCCTCCACTTT
CAWSRGQGGHSPLHF
>TRBD1|once|TRBV19|TRBJ2-6
TGTGCCAGTAGTAGCAACAGGGGCCCCTCTGGGGCCAACGTCCTGACTTTC
CASSSNRGPSGANVLTF
>TRBD1|-|TRBV2|TRBJ1-5
TGTGCCAGCAGTAGACAGGGGAAGAATCAGCCCCAGCATTTT
CASSRQGKNQPQHF
>-|-|TRBV12-2|TRBJ1-2
TGTGCAAGTCGAGGAACAGGGGGCGATGGCTACACCTTC
CASRGTGGDGYTF
>TRBD1|-|TRBV27|TRBJ1-1
TGTGCCAGCAGCCAGTTCAACAGGGGTTATAGCACTGAAGCTTTCTTT
CASSQFNRGYSTEAFF
>TRBD1|-|TRBV13|TRBJ1-4
TGTGCCAGCACGTACGGGACAGGGGGTAATGAAAAACTGTTTTTT
CASTYGTGGNEKLFF
>TRBD1|-|TRBV6-2/TRBV6-3|TRBJ2-7
TGTGCCAGCAGTTATCAGACAGGGTGGTCCAACTACGAGCAGTACTTC
CASSYQTGWSNYEQYF
>-|-|TRBV14|TRBJ2-7
TGTGCCAGCAGCCAAGCCCTCGAGCAGTACTTC
CASSQALEQYF
>-|-|TRBV2|TRBJ1-5
TGTGCCAGCAGCGAACAGACAGTCAATCAGCCCCAGCATTTT
CASSEQTVNQPQHF
>TRBD1|-|TRBV5-8|TRBJ1-3
TGTGCCAGCAGCTTGGCTTTACAGGGGGCTCGTTTT
CASSLALQGARF
>-|-|TRBV11-1|TRBJ2-7
TGTGCCAGCAGCCAAGGTTTGGGGGGCGAGCAGTACTTC
CASSQGLGGEQYF
>TRBD1|-|TRBV19|TRBJ2-7
TGTGCCAGTAGTATAATGGGACAGTTTGTCGAGCAGTACTTC
CASSIMGQFVEQYF
>-|-|TRBV7-8|TRBJ2-1
TGTGCCAGCAGCTACTCCGGGGTTCTGTACAATGAGCAGTTCTTC
CASSYSGVLYNEQFF
>-|-|TRBV19|TRBJ2-4
TGTGCCAGTACTGCTAGTCCTAGGGCCAAAAACATTCAGTACTTC
CASTASPRAKNIQYF
>-|-|TRBV2|TRBJ1-2
TGTGCCAGCTGCCGGGATGTCTATGGCTACACCTTC
CASCRDVYGYTF
>TRBD2|-|TRBV5-1|TRBJ2-3
TGCGCCAGCAGCCCAGGATCTAGCGGGGGTTCAGATACGCAGTATTTT
CASSPGSSGGSDTQYF
>-|-|TRBV6-5|TRBJ1-2
TGTGCCAGCAGCCCCAGGGTTTCGGATGGCTACACCTTC
CASSPRVSDGYTF